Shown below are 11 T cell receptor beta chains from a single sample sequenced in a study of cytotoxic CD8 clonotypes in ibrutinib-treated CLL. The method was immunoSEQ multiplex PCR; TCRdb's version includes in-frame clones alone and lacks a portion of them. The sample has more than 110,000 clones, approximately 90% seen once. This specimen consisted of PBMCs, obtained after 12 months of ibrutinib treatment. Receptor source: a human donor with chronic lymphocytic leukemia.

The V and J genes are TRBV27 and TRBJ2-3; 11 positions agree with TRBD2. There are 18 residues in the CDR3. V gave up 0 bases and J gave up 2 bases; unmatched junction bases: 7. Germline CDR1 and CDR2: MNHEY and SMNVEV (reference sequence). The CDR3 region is CASSLSSPGLADTDTQYF. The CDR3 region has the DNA TGTGCCAGCAGTTTATCGTCCCCGGGACTAGCGGACACAGATACGCAGTATTTT.

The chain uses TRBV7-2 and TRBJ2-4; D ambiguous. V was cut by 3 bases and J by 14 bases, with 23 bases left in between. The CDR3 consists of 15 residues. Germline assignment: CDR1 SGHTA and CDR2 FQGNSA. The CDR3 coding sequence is TGTGCCAGCAGCTTCTCAATGGACCCACCGGGCCCGAAGTACTTC. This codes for CASSFSMDPPGPKYF.

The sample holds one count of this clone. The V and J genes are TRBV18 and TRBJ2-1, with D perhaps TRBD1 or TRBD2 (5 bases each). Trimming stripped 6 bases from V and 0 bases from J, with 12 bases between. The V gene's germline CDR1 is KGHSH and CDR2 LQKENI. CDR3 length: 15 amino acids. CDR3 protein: CASSEGTDSYNEQFF. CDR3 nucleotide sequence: TGTGCCAGCTCCGAAGGGACCGACTCCTACAATGAGCAGTTCTTC.

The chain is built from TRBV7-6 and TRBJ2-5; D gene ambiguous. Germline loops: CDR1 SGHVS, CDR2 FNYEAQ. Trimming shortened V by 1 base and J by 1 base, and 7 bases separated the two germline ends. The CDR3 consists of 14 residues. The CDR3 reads CASSLGPVQETQYF. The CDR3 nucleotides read TGTGCCAGCAGCTTAGGGCCGGTCCAAGAGACCCAGTACTTC. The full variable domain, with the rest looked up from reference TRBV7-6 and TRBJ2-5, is GAGVSQSPRYKVTKRGQDVALRCDPISGHVSLYWYRQALGQGPEFLTYFNYEAQQDKSGLPNDRFSAERPEGSISTLTIQRTEQRDSAMYRCASSLGPVQETQYFGPGTRLLVL.

The CDR3 is CASSRGQNEKLFF. The CDR3 DNA sequence: TGTGCCAGCAGCAGGGGACAGAATGAAAAACTGTTTTTT. V usage is TRBV7-9 and J usage is TRBJ1-4, with 7 bases lining up with TRBD1. After removal of 5 bases from V and 5 bases from J, the junction contained 2 bases not matched to a gene. This CDR3 is 13 amino acids long. Germline loops: CDR1 SEHNR, CDR2 FQNEAQ (reference sequence).

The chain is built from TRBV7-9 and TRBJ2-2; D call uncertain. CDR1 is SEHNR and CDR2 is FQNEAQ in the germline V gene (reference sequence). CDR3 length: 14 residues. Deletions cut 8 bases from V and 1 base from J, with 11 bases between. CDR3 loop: CASHIAQNTGELFF. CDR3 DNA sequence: TGTGCCAGCCATATAGCACAGAACACCGGGGAGCTGTTTTTT.

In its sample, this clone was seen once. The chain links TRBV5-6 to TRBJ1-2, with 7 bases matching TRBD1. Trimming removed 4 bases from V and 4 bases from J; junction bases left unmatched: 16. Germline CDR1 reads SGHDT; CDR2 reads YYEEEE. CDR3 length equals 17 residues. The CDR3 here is CASSPAGQSRFTYGYTF. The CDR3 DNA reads TGTGCCAGCAGCCCCGCGGGACAGAGCCGTTTCACCTATGGCTACACCTTC.

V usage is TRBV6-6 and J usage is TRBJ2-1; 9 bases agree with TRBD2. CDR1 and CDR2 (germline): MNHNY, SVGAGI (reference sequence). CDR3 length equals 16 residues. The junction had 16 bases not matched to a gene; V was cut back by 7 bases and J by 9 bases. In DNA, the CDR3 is TGTGCCAGCACCGAGGCCGGGTTAGCGGGAGTATTTGAGCAGTTCTTC. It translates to CASTEAGLAGVFEQFF.

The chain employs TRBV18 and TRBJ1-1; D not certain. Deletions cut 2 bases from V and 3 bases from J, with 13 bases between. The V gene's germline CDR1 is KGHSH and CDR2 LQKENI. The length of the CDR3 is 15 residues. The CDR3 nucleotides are TGTGCCAGCTCACCAGATTTCATAGGTTACACTGAAGCTTTCTTT. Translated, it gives CASSPDFIGYTEAFF.

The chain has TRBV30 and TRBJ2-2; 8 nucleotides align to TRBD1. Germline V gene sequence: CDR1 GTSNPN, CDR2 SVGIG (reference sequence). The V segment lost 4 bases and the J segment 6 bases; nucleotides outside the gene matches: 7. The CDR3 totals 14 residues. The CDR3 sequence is CAWMSDRGPGELFF. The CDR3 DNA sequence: TGTGCCTGGATGAGCGACAGGGGACCCGGGGAGCTGTTTTTT.

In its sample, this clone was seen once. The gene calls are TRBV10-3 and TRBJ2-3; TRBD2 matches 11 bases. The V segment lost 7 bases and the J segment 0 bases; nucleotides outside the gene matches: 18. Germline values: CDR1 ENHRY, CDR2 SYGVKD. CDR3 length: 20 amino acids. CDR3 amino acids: CAIKSGLAGGQPFSTDTQYF. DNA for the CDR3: TGTGCCATCAAGAGCGGGCTAGCGGGAGGTCAACCCTTTAGCACAGATACGCAGTATTTT.